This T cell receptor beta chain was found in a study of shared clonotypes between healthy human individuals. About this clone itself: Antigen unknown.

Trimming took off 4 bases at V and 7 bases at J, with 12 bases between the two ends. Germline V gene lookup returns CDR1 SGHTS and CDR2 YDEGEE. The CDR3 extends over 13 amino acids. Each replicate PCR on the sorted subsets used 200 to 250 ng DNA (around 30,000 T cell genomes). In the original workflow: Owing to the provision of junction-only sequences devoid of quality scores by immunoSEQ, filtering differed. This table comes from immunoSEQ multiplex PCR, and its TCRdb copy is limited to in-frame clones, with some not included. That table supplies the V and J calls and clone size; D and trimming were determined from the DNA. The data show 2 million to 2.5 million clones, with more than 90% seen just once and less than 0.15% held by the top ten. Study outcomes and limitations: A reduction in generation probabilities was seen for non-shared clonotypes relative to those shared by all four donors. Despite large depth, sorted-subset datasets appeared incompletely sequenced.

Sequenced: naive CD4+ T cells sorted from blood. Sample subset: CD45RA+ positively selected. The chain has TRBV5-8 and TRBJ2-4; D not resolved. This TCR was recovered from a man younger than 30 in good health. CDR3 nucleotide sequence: TGTGCCAGCAGCCGGACGGGCCCTAACATTCAGTACTTC. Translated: CASSRTGPNIQYF.